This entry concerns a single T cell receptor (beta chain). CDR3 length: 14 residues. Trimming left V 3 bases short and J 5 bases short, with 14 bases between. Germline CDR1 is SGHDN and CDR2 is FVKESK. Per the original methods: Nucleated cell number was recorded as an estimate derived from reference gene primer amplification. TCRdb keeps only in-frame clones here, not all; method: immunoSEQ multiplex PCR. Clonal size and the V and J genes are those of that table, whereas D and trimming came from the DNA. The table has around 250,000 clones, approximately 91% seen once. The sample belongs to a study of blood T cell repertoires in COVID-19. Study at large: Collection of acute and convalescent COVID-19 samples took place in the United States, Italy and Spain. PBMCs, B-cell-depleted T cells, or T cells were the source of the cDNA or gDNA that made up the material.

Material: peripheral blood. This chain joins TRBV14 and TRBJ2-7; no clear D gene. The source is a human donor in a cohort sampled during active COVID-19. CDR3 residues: CASSQNRLIDEQYF. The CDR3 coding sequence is TGTGCCAGCAGCCAGAACAGATTAATCGACGAGCAGTACTTC.